This T cell receptor beta chain comes out of a study of cytomegalovirus exposure and HLA in healthy donors. Whole-study results and caveats: There were some V segments, including TRBV6-2 and TRBV6-3, excluded as indistinguishable. In a later analysis, compared with equally common non-associated chains, HLA-associated beta chains were more expanded.

V lost 5 bases to trimming and J lost 2 bases; unmatched junction nucleotides: 0. The germline V gene has CDR1 SQVTM and CDR2 ANQGSEA. The CDR3 has 13 amino acids. In the case of this clone: Its target is unknown.

Both 60 Vbeta primers and 13 Jbeta primers went into the PCR. TCRdb's table, derived via immunoSEQ multiplex PCR, lists solely in-frame clones and lacks some. The repertoire holds 150,000 to 200,000 clones, around 86% seen once, with under 2% in the top ten. The source material was PBMCs. This TCR was sampled from a woman aged 18-29 years in good health and CMV-seronegative. The chain couples TRBV29-1 to TRBJ2-1, with 10 bases lining up with TRBD2. The CDR3 region is CSVTSGAYNEQFF. DNA of the CDR3: TGCAGCGTTACTAGCGGGGCCTACAATGAGCAGTTCTTC.